The 32 T cell receptor beta chains given below trace back to one sample, sequenced in a study of cytomegalovirus exposure and HLA in healthy donors. The primer mix had 60 Vbeta and 13 Jbeta primers. Method: immunoSEQ multiplex PCR; TCRdb's copy keeps in-frame clones and lacks some. The table shows 150,000 to 200,000 clones, with over 60% occurring only once. Sequencing used PBMCs. These receptor sequences come from a woman aged 25 to 39 in good health and CMV-seronegative.

This chain joins TRBV28 and TRBJ2-1; maybe TRBD2 (5 bases). Germline loops: CDR1 MDHEN, CDR2 SYDVKM. The V end was cut by 6 bases, the J end by 6 bases, with 15 bases between. CDR3 size: 14 residues. As DNA, the CDR3 is TGTGCCAGCAGGAGCGGCACACCTATCAATGAGCAGTTCTTC. It specifies CASRSGTPINEQFF.

This clone occurred once. Other DNA sequences in this sample translate to the same CDR3. This chain connects TRBV7-9 to TRBJ2-1; TRBD2 is a possible D gene (5 bases). V was cut by 1 base and J by 6 bases, with 13 bases left in between. The germline V gene encodes CDR1 SEHNR and CDR2 FQNEAQ (reference sequence). The CDR3 has 15 amino acids. CDR3 DNA sequence: TGTGCCAGCAGCTTAGTGGACTCCCTACGCAATGAGCAGTTCTTC. This sequence encodes CASSLVDSLRNEQFF.

There are a few counts of this clone. The chain joins TRBV18 to TRBJ1-5; the D gene is possibly TRBD1 (6 bases). Germline V gives CDR1 KGHSH, CDR2 LQKENI. Trimming pared 5 bases from V and 0 bases from J, leaving 11 bases between. CDR3 length: 15 amino acids. The CDR3 is CASSSGHRSNQPQHF. In DNA form, the CDR3 reads TGTGCCAGCTCATCGGGACACCGTAGCAATCAGCCCCAGCATTTT.

This clone occurred a few times. The chain recombines TRBV13 with TRBJ2-3; possibly TRBD2 for D (6 bases). CDR3 length equals 16 residues. Trimming left V 3 bases short and J 1 base short, with 14 bases between. CDR1 is PRHDT, CDR2 FYEKMQ, per germline (reference sequence). Here the CDR3 DNA reads TGTGCCAGCAGCTTTCGTGGCGGGACGGGCACAGATACGCAGTATTTT. It is translated as CASSFRGGTGTDTQYF.

The chain uses TRBV27 and TRBJ1-5; 7 bases line up with TRBD1. The V gene's germline CDR1 is MNHEY and CDR2 SMNVEV (reference sequence). Losses at the gene ends were 3 bases for V and 7 bases for J; bases not matched to a gene: 6. The length of the CDR3 is 14 residues. The CDR3 loop is CASSLKGAGQPQHF. The CDR3 DNA is TGTGCCAGCAGTTTGAAGGGGGCCGGGCAGCCCCAGCATTTT.

The V and J genes are TRBV7-9 and TRBJ1-2, with TRBD1 matching 7 bases. The CDR3 has 13 amino acids. Germline V gives CDR1 SEHNR, CDR2 FQNEAQ (reference sequence). The trim removed 7 bases at V and 1 base at J, leaving 3 bases unmatched. The CDR3 is CASTGQLNYGYTF. CDR3 nucleotides: TGTGCCAGCACGGGACAGCTTAACTATGGCTACACCTTC.

V and J are TRBV4-3 and TRBJ2-1; D might be TRBD1 (5 bases). The germline gives CDR1 LGHNA, CDR2 YSLEER. V gave up 4 bases and J gave up 0 bases, with 19 bases separating them. The CDR3 runs 18 residues. The CDR3: CASSPKSKGATSYNEQFF. The CDR3 region has the DNA TGCGCCAGCAGCCCGAAGAGCAAAGGGGCTACCTCCTACAATGAGCAGTTCTTC.

The chain carries TRBV5-1 and TRBJ1-2, with 7 bases matching TRBD1. The germline CDR1 and CDR2 sequences are SGHRS and YFSETQ. The CDR3 consists of 14 residues. The trim removed 4 bases at V and 2 bases at J, leaving 5 bases unmatched. This CDR3 is CASSPLTGNYGYTF. CDR3 in DNA: TGCGCCAGCAGCCCTCTGACAGGGAACTATGGCTACACCTTC.

V and J are TRBV7-2 and TRBJ2-1; D not resolved. The CDR3 extends over 14 amino acids. The V end was cut by 5 bases, the J end by 7 bases, with 15 bases between. Germline V lookup: CDR1 SGHTA, CDR2 FQGNSA. CDR3 DNA sequence: TGTGCCAGCAGCCACCCACTTCTACGGAATGAGCAGTTCTTC. Protein product: CASSHPLLRNEQFF. The full variable domain, its missing parts supplied by reference TRBV7-2 and TRBJ2-1, is GAGVSQSPSNKVTEKGKDVELRCDPISGHTALYWYRQSLGQGLEFLIYFQGNSAPDKSGLPSDRFSAERTGGSVSTLTIQRTQQEDSAVYLCASSHPLLRNEQFFGPGTRLTVL.

The genes are TRBV7-8 and TRBJ1-1; a weak D match, TRBD1 (5 bases). V was pared by 8 bases and J by 5 bases, with 15 bases between. The CDR3 runs to 13 residues. CDR1 SGHVS and CDR2 FQNEAQ come from the germline V gene. The CDR3 sequence: CASSQGSRTEAFF. CDR3 in DNA: TGTGCCAGCTCTCAGGGTAGTAGAACTGAAGCTTTCTTT.

The J gene is TRBJ2-7, the V gene TRBV14; 8 bases are a match to TRBD1. J was trimmed by 2 bases and V by 1 base; bases with no gene match: 10. CDR1 is SGHDN, CDR2 FVKESK, per germline. The CDR3 is 17 amino acids. The CDR3 sequence: CASSQGPLRTGTYEQYF. In nucleotides, the CDR3 is TGTGCCAGCAGCCAAGGACCTTTACGGACAGGGACCTACGAGCAGTACTTC.

The V gene is TRBV15, the J gene TRBJ2-1, with unresolved D. The CDR3 is made up of 17 amino acids. From germline, CDR1 is LNHNV and CDR2 YYDKDF (reference sequence). V lost 1 base and J lost 8, with 21 bases in between. In nucleotides, the CDR3 is TGTGCCACCAGCAGAGGGGCAGATCTTACGATTTGGGATGAGCAGTTCTTC. This sequence encodes CATSRGADLTIWDEQFF.

CDR3 protein: CAWSQQPFRGYEQYF. CDR3 nucleotides: TGTGCCTGGAGTCAACAGCCCTTTAGGGGCTACGAGCAGTACTTC. The rearrangement joins TRBV30 to TRBJ2-7; D possibly corresponds to TRBD1 (5 bases). The CDR3 sequence is 15 residues long. Germline V gene sequence: CDR1 GTSNPN, CDR2 SVGIG (reference sequence). V was shortened by 2 bases and J by 3 bases, with 17 bases between the two germline ends. Full variable domain (missing parts from reference TRBV30 and TRBJ2-7): SQTIHQWPATLVQPVGSPLSLECTVEGTSNPNLYWYRQAAGRGLQLLFYSVGIGQISSEVPQNLSASRPQDRQFILSSKKLLLSDSGFYLCAWSQQPFRGYEQYFGPGTRLTVT.

This chain uses TRBV25-1 with TRBJ2-1, with 7 bases matching TRBD2. Trimming took 3 bases from V and 6 from J; bases not matched to a gene: 5. The CDR3 is made up of 14 amino acids. Per germline, CDR1 MGHDK and CDR2 SYGVNS. The chain's CDR3 is CASSEFAGVNEQFF. The DNA of the CDR3 is TGTGCCAGCAGTGAGTTCGCGGGAGTCAATGAGCAGTTCTTC.

The chain links TRBV19 to TRBJ2-5; D unclear. The DNA matches TRBJ2-7 better at its end, which makes the J call doubtful. Germline assignment: CDR1 LNHDA and CDR2 SQIVND (reference sequence). The CDR3 runs 14 residues. As DNA, the CDR3 is TGTGCCAGTAGTCCCCTCCGCCTTCCCTACGAGCAGTACTTC. This sequence encodes CASSPLRLPYEQYF.

The chain recombines TRBV5-6 with TRBJ1-2; 9 nucleotides agree with TRBD1. Germline loops: CDR1 SGHDT, CDR2 YYEEEE. The CDR3 runs 15 residues. V lost 2 bases, J lost 3 bases, and 5 bases stayed unmatched. The CDR3 loop is CASSFPWTGDYGYTF. For the CDR3, the DNA is TGTGCCAGCAGCTTTCCTTGGACAGGGGACTATGGCTACACCTTC.

The genes are TRBV7-6 and TRBJ2-7; 8 bases align to TRBD2. The CDR3 is 16 residues long. The V gene's germline CDR1 is SGHVS and CDR2 FNYEAQ. Trimming removed 5 bases from V and 3 bases from J; junction bases left unmatched: 12. This CDR3 reads CASSPAGDAGDYEQYF. The CDR3 DNA sequence: TGTGCCAGCAGCCCAGCGGGGGACGCGGGGGACTACGAGCAGTACTTC.

The rearrangement links TRBV27 to TRBJ2-1; TRBD2 matches 10 bases. This CDR3 is 16 amino acids long. Looked up from germline, CDR1 is MNHEY and CDR2 is SMNVEV (reference sequence). With V trimmed by 3 bases and J by 4 bases, 6 bases remained unmatched. The CDR3 bases are TGTGCCAGCAGTTTGTTAAAACTAGCGGGGTACAATGAGCAGTTCTTC. It is translated as CASSLLKLAGYNEQFF.

The V and J genes are TRBV5-1 and TRBJ1-4; a possible D gene is TRBD1 (5 bases). V was shortened by 4 bases and J by 2 bases, with 9 bases between the two germline ends. This CDR3 comprises 14 residues. Germline V gene sequence: CDR1 SGHRS, CDR2 YFSETQ. The CDR3 region is CASSPQGTNEKLFF. The CDR3 DNA follows: TGCGCCAGCAGCCCGCAGGGTACTAATGAAAAACTGTTTTTT.

V usage is TRBV28 and J usage is TRBJ2-7, with D unresolved. Germline CDR1 MDHEN, CDR2 SYDVKM. This CDR3 is built from 12 residues. The V gene lost 2 bases and the J gene lost 2 bases, with 4 bases spanning the gap. Written as DNA, the CDR3 is TGTGCCAGCAGTTTAAACACCTACGAGCAGTACTTC. This sequence encodes CASSLNTYEQYF.

V gene TRBV7-9 combines with J gene TRBJ2-7, with a tentative D call TRBD1 (6 bases). Per the germline V gene, CDR1 is SEHNR and CDR2 is FQNEAQ (reference sequence). The CDR3 sequence is 14 residues long. Trimming cost V 4 bases and J 3 bases, with 13 bases left between them. The CDR3 is CASSSTGQHYEQYF. The CDR3 DNA reads as TGTGCCAGCAGCTCGACCGGACAGCACTACGAGCAGTACTTC.

The chain links TRBV19 to TRBJ2-1, with TRBD2 as a possible D gene (5 bases). The germline V gene encodes CDR1 LNHDA and CDR2 SQIVND (reference sequence). The V end was cut by 7 bases, the J end by 2 bases, with 18 bases between. This CDR3 has 16 amino acids. The CDR3 nucleotides read TGTGCCAGTACGCGGCGGGCCCAAGAAACCTACAATGAGCAGTTCTTC. Its translation: CASTRRAQETYNEQFF.

The rearrangement links TRBV7-9 to TRBJ2-5, with TRBD1 identical over 8 bases. The tail of the sequence fits TRBJ2-7 better, so the J call may be wrong. Germline V gene lookup returns CDR1 SEHNR and CDR2 FQNEAQ (reference sequence). The CDR3 loop spans 15 amino acids. Here the CDR3 reads CASSNYRGSTYEQYF. CDR3 DNA: TGTGCCAGCAGCAACTACAGGGGGAGTACCTACGAGCAGTACTTC.

J is TRBJ2-3 and V is TRBV7-8; 9 positions match TRBD2. Germline CDR1 and CDR2: SGHVS and FQNEAQ. The CDR3 is 16 residues long. V was pared by 3 bases and J by 1 base, with 5 bases of the junction left unmatched. The CDR3 sequence: CASSLLRLAGTDTQYF. As DNA, the CDR3 is TGTGCCAGCAGCTTGCTGAGACTAGCGGGCACAGATACGCAGTATTTT.

V and J are TRBV2 and TRBJ2-3, with TRBD2 identical over 11 bases. Per germline, CDR1 SNHLY and CDR2 FYNNEI. The V and J ends lost 5 bases and 1 base, in that order; junction bases with no gene match: 5. There are 16 residues in the CDR3. The CDR3 is CASSYSTSGGTDTQYF. The DNA of the CDR3 is TGTGCCAGCAGTTACTCGACTAGCGGGGGCACAGATACGCAGTATTTT.

The CDR3 bases are TGCGCCAGCAGCTTCACCCAGGGTTCTTACTACGAGCAGTACTTC. Translation gives CASSFTQGSYYEQYF. The V gene is TRBV5-1, the J gene TRBJ2-7; possible D gene TRBD1, 5 bases. The germline V and J ends were trimmed by 2 bases and 3 bases, with 15 bases remaining between them. The CDR3 is 15 amino acids. Germline V gene lookup returns CDR1 SGHRS and CDR2 YFSETQ. The whole variable domain, remainder taken from reference TRBV5-1 and TRBJ2-7, is KAGVTQTPRYLIKTRGQQVTLSCSPISGHRSVSWYQQTPGQGLQFLFEYFSETQRNKGNFPGRFSGRQFSNSRSEMNVSTLELGDSALYLCASSFTQGSYYEQYFGPGTRLTVT.

The rearrangement joins TRBV28 to TRBJ2-3, with D tentatively TRBD2 (6 bases). Germline assignment: CDR1 MDHEN and CDR2 SYDVKM. The CDR3 has 14 amino acids. Trimming took off 5 bases at V and 2 bases at J, with 11 bases between the two ends. The chain's CDR3 is CASSNSGNTDTQYF. CDR3 in DNA: TGTGCCAGCAGTAATAGCGGAAACACAGATACGCAGTATTTT.

V and J are TRBV28 and TRBJ1-3; D unclear. The CDR3 is 13 amino acids. CDR1 is MDHEN, CDR2 SYDVKM, per germline. Between the trimmed V and J ends, which lost 5 bases and 1 base, there was a span of 6 bases. This CDR3 reads CASSPPSGNTIYF. The CDR3 region has the DNA TGTGCCAGCAGTCCCCCTTCTGGAAACACCATATATTTT.

The chain uses TRBV20-1 and TRBJ1-1, with D unresolved. V lost 3 bases, J lost 7 bases, and 6 bases lay in between. The length of the CDR3 is 10 residues. Germline loops: CDR1 DFQATT, CDR2 SNEGSKA (reference sequence). The CDR3 sequence is CSASHGEAFF. Written as DNA, the CDR3 is TGCAGTGCTAGTCACGGTGAAGCTTTCTTT.

V usage is TRBV6-1 and J usage is TRBJ2-2, with 8 bases matching TRBD2. The length of the CDR3 is 14 residues. CDR1 and CDR2 from the germline V gene are MNHNS and SASEGT. The V gene end was trimmed by 7 bases and the J gene end by 3 bases; junction bases not matched to a gene: 4. This CDR3 reads CASTGLAYTGELFF. For the CDR3, the DNA is TGTGCCAGCACTGGACTAGCCTACACCGGGGAGCTGTTTTTT.

The V gene is TRBV28, the J gene TRBJ1-5, with 9 bases aligning to TRBD1. The CDR3 sequence is 14 residues long. Germline assignment: CDR1 MDHEN and CDR2 SYDVKM. V was pared by 8 bases and J by 6 bases, with 8 bases of the junction left unmatched. The CDR3 DNA reads as TGTGCCAGCGAGGGACAGGGTCGGGGTCAGCCCCAGCATTTT. It translates to CASEGQGRGQPQHF.

DNA for the CDR3: TGCGCCAGCAGCTTGGACGGACAGTCTTTCTCCTACGAGCAGTACTTC. It translates to CASSLDGQSFSYEQYF. The chain links TRBV5-1 to TRBJ2-7, with a tentative D call TRBD1 (6 bases). V was trimmed by 0 bases and J by 0 bases, leaving 13 bases between them. Germline values: CDR1 SGHRS, CDR2 YFSETQ. The CDR3 is 16 residues long.